This T cell receptor (beta chain) originates from a study of technical replicates of blood from a handful of donors. In this sample, this clone turned up once. The CDR3 sequence is 16 residues long. Trimming removed 3 bases from V and 0 bases from J; junction bases left unmatched: 3. Per germline, CDR1 SGHTA and CDR2 FQGTGA. Sequencing used immunoSEQ multiplex PCR; TCRdb keeps in-frame clones, though not all of them. The repertoire includes roughly 80,000 clones, approximately 90% of them detected once, and under 0.5% sits in the top ten. The chain joins TRBV7-3 to TRBJ2-1, with 9 nucleotides matching TRBD2. Material: T cells isolated from PBMCs. The TCR originated in a human donor in good health. The CDR3 sequence: CASSLSGRNSYNEQFF. The DNA for the CDR3 is TGTGCCAGCAGCTTGAGCGGGAGGAACTCCTACAATGAGCAGTTCTTC.